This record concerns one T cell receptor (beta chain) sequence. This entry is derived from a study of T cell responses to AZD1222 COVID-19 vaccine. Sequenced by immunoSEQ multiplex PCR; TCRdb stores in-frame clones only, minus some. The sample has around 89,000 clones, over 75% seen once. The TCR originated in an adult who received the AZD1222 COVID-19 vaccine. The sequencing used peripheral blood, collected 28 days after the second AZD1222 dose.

In DNA form, the CDR3 reads TGCGCCAGCAGCCAAGATCGGGATAGCGGGGGTTACGAGCAGTACTTC. Protein sequence: CASSQDRDSGGYEQYF. The chain is built from TRBV4-1 and TRBJ2-7, with TRBD2 matching 9 bases. The CDR3 spans 16 residues. The V gene end was trimmed by 0 bases and the J gene end by 4 bases; junction bases not matched to a gene: 7. Per the germline V gene, CDR1 is MGHRA and CDR2 is YSYEKL.